This TCR beta chain was profiled in a study of PD-L1 blockade in urothelial cancer. TCRdb keeps only in-frame clones here, not all; method: immunoSEQ multiplex PCR. The table lists around 57,000 clones, 75% to 85% of them singletons. This sample's time point: pretreatment peripheral blood. This clone occurred a few times. Here the sequenced sample was PBMCs, taken around atezolizumab (anti-PD-L1) treatment. This TCR was recovered from a man in his 70s with urothelial cancer.

DNA of the CDR3: TGCGCCAGCAGCCAATTTTCGGGCACTGAAGCTTTCTTT. Protein sequence: CASSQFSGTEAFF. The chain has TRBV4-1 and TRBJ1-1; D remains ambiguous. V was clipped by 2 bases and J by 4 bases, with 8 bases between them. The CDR3 runs 13 residues. CDR1 is MGHRA and CDR2 is YSYEKL in the germline V gene.